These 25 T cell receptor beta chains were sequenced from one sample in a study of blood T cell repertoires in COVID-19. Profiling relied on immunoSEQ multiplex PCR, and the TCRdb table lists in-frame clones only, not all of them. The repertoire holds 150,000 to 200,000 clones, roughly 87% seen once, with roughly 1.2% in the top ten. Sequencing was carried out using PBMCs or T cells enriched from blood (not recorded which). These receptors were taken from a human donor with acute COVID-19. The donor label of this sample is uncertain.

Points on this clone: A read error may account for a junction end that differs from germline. The CDR3 DNA is TGTGCCAGCAGCGCACCCGGGACAGGGTCCTCCGAGCAGTACTTC. As protein: CASSAPGTGSSEQYF. The V gene is TRBV9, the J gene TRBJ2-7, with 9 bases lining up with TRBD1. The CDR3 loop spans 15 amino acids. The germline CDR1 and CDR2 sequences are SGDLS and YYNGEE.

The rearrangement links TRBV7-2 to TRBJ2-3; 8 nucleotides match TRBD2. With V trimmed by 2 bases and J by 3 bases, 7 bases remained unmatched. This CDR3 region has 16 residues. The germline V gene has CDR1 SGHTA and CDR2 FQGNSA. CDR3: CASSLIKAGATDTQYF. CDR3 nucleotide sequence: TGTGCCAGCAGCTTAATCAAAGCGGGGGCTACAGATACGCAGTATTTT.

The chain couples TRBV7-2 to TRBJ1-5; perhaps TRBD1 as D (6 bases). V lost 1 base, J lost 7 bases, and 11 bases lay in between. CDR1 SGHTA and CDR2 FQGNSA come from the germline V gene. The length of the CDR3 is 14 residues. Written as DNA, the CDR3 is TGTGCCAGCAGCTTAGAAAGGGGGTCCCAGCCCCAGCATTTT. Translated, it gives CASSLERGSQPQHF.

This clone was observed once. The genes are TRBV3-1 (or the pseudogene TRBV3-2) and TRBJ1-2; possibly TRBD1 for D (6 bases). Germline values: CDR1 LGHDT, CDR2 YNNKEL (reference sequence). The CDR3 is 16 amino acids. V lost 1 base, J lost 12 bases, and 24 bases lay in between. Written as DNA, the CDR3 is TGTGCCAGCAGCCAAGCGAGGACAGCCCTCTCTACCCCCCACACCTTC. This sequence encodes CASSQARTALSTPHTF.

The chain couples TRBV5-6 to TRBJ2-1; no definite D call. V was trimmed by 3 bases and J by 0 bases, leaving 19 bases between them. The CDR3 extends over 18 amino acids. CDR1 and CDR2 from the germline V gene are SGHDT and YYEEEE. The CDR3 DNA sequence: TGTGCCAGCAGCTCCTTACTTGACATCGTAAGCTCCTACAATGAGCAGTTCTTC. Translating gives CASSSLLDIVSSYNEQFF.

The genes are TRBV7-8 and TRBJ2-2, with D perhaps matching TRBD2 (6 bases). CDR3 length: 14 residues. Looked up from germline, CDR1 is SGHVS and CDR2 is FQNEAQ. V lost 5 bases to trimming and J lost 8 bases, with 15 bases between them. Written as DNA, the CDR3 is TGTGCCAGCAGCCCCCGGAGGGGAAGTGGGGAGCTGTTTTTT. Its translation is CASSPRRGSGELFF. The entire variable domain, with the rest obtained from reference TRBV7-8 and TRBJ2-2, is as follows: GAGVSQSPRYKVAKRGQDVALRCDPISGHVSLFWYQQALGQGPEFLTYFQNEAQLDKSGLPSDRFFAERPEGSVSTLKIQRTQQEDSAVYLCASSPRRGSGELFFGEGSRLTVL.

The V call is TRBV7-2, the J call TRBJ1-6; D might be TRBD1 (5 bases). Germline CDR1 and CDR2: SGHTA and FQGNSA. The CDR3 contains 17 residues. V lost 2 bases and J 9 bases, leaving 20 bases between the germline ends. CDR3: CASSLFGAQTRGSPLHF. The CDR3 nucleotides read TGTGCCAGCAGCTTATTTGGGGCCCAAACGAGAGGTTCACCCCTCCACTTT.

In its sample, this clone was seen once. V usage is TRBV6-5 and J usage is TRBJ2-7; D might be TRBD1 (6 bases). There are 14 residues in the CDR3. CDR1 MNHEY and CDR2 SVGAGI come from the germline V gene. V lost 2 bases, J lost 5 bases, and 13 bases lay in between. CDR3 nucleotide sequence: TGTGCCAGCAGTTACGCAGGGGCTATCCACGAGCAGTACTTC. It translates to CASSYAGAIHEQYF.

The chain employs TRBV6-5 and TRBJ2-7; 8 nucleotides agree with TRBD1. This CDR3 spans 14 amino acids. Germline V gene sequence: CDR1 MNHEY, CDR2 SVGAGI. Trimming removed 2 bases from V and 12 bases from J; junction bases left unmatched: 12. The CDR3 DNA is TGTGCCAGCAGTTACGGACAGGGCTTCGGATCCTGGTACTTC. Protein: CASSYGQGFGSWYF.

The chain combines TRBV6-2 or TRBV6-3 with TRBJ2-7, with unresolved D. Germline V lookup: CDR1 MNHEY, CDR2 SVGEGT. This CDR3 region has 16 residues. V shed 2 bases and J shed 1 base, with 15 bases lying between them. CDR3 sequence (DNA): TGTGCCAGCAGTTACCTCCCGACAAAGGCGTCCTACGAGCAGTACTTC. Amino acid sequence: CASSYLPTKASYEQYF.

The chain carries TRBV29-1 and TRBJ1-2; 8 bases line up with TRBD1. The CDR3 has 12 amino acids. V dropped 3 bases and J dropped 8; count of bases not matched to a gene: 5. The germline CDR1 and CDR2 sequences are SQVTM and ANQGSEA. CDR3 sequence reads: CSVDATGEGYTF. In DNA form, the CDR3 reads TGCAGCGTTGATGCGACAGGGGAAGGCTACACCTTC.

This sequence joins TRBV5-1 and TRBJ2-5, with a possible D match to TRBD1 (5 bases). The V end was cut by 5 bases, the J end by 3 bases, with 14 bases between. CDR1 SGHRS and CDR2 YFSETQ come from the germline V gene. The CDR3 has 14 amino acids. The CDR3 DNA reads TGCGCCAGCAGTTTGACAGCAACCGAAGAGACCCAGTACTTC. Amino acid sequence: CASSLTATEETQYF.

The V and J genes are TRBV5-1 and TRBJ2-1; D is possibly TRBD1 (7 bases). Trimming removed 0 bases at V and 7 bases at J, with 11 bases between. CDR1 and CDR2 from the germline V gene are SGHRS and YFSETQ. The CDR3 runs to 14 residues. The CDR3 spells CASSLEAGGNEQFF. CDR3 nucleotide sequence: TGCGCCAGCAGCTTGGAGGCAGGGGGGAATGAGCAGTTCTTC.

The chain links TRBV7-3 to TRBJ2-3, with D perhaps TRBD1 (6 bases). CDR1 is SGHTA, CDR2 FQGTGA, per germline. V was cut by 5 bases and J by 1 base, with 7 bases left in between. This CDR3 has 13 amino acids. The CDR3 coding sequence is TGTGCCAGCAGCCGACAGGGCACAGATACGCAGTATTTT. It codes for CASSRQGTDTQYF.

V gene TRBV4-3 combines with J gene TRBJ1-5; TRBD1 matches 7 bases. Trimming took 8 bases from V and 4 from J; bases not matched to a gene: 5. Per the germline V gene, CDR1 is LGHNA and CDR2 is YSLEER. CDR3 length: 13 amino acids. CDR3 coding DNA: TGCGCCAGCTCGGACAGGCCAAATCAGCCCCAGCATTTT. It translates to CASSDRPNQPQHF.

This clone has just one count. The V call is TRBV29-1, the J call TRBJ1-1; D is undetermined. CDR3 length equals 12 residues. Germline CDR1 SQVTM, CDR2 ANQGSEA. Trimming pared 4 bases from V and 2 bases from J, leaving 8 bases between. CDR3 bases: TGCAGCGTTGGCAGGCCCAACACTGAAGCTTTCTTT. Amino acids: CSVGRPNTEAFF.

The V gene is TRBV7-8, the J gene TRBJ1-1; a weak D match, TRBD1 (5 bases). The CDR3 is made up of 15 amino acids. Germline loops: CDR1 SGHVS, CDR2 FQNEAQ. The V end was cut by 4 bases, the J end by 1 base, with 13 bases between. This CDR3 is CASSSEPDRNTEAFF. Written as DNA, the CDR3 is TGTGCCAGCAGCTCCGAACCCGACAGGAACACTGAAGCTTTCTTT.

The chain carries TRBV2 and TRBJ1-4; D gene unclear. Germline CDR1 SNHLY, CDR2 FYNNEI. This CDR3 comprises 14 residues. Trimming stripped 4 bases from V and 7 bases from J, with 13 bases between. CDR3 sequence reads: CASSVEGGGEKLFF. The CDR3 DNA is TGTGCCAGCAGTGTGGAGGGAGGCGGTGAAAAACTGTTTTTT.

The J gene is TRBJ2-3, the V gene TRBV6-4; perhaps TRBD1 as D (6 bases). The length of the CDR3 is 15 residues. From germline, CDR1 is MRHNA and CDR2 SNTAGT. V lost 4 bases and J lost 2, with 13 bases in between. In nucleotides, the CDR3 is TGTGCCAGCAGTGCCGGGACACATATCACAGATACGCAGTATTTT. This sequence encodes CASSAGTHITDTQYF.

CDR3 amino acids: CAWSGQGTGYTF. The CDR3 DNA sequence: TGTGCCTGGAGTGGACAGGGGACAGGCTACACCTTC. The V call is TRBV30, the J call TRBJ1-2, with TRBD1 matching 8 bases. Germline V gives CDR1 GTSNPN, CDR2 SVGIG (reference sequence). Trimming cost V 1 base and J 8 bases; bases outside gene matches: 3. The CDR3 contains 12 residues. Full variable domain (missing parts from reference TRBV30 and TRBJ1-2): SQTIHQWPATLVQPVGSPLSLECTVEGTSNPNLYWYRQAAGRGLQLLFYSVGIGQISSEVPQNLSASRPQDRQFILSSKKLLLSDSGFYLCAWSGQGTGYTFGSGTRLTVV.

CDR3 region: CSAGGRTDTQYF. As DNA, the CDR3 is TGCAGCGCGGGGGGCCGCACAGATACGCAGTATTTT. The chain combines TRBV29-1 with TRBJ2-3; D perhaps matches TRBD2 (7 bases). V shed 7 bases and J shed 1 base, with 9 bases lying between them. Germline CDR1 SQVTM, CDR2 ANQGSEA. The CDR3 is 12 residues long.

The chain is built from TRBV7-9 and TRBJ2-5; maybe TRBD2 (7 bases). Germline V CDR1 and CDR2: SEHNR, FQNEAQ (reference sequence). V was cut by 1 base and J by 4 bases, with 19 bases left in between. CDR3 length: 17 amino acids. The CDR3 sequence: CASSLDFFGGGPETQYF. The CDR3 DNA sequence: TGTGCCAGCAGCTTAGATTTCTTTGGGGGGGGCCCAGAGACCCAGTACTTC. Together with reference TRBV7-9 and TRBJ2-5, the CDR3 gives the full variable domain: DTGVSQNPRHKITKRGQNVTFRCDPISEHNRLYWYRQTLGQGPEFLTYFQNEAQLEKSRLLSDRFSAERPKGSFSTLEIQRTEQGDSAMYLCASSLDFFGGGPETQYFGPGTRLLVL.

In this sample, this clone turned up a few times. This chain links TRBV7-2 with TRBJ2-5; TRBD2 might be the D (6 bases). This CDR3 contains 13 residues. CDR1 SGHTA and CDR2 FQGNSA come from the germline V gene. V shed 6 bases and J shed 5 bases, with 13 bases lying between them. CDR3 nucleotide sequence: TGTGCCAGCAGTCGGGACTTAATGGAGACCCAGTACTTC. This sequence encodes CASSRDLMETQYF.

The CDR3 nucleotides read TGTGCCAGCAGCTCCCGCGGAGGGGCAGGGGCCAACGTCCTGACTTTC. This codes for CASSSRGGAGANVLTF. The J gene is TRBJ2-6, the V gene TRBV9; D may be TRBD2 (6 bases). Germline V gene sequence: CDR1 SGDLS, CDR2 YYNGEE. The CDR3 sequence is 16 residues long. Between the trimmed V and J ends, which lost 4 bases and 4 bases, there was a span of 15 bases.

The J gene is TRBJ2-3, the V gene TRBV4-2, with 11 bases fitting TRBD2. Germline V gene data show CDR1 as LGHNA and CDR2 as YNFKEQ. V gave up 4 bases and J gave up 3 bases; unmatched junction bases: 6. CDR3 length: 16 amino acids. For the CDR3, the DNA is TGTGCCAGCAGCCTCATAGCGGGGGGGAGGACAGATACGCAGTATTTT. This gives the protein CASSLIAGGRTDTQYF.